This T cell receptor beta chain was found in a study of T cell repertoires in cytomegalovirus infection (dated by TCRdb to between 2017 and 2020). In the study overall: Because public TCR beta signatures pointed to carriage of CMV infection together with the matching HLA type, the HLA type of each donor mattered for the analysis.

This sample was sequenced with an Illumina HiSeq 1500. TCRdb took the public reads, trimmed them with fastp at Q25, ran MiXCR for clone calling and kept in-frame beta chains. Each entry merges the rows of one CDR3 protein and shows their most common DNA and genes. In this sample the table shows approximately 190,000 distinct CDR3 sequences, roughly 27% of which occur a single time. The ten biggest clones cover roughly 32% of the sample. Findings and caveats that apply to the study as a whole: In the ex vivo response, HLA-C-restricted CMV-specific TCR beta clonotypes were dominant, and in two of eight donors the single most frequent clonotype came from this HLA-C-restricted group. Carriers of CMV infection plus the relevant HLA type were discriminated by the cumulative frequency of public TCR beta family members in the study cohort and in an independent approximately 340-donor cohort.

This clonotype was picked up many times. No cognate antigen has been identified for it. Within one base of it there is no much larger clone, and no base qualities were kept. The CDR3 spans 18 residues, from the cysteine through the phenylalanine. The retained sequence is limited to the CDR3, 54 bases, with the frame set at the first base. Here V drops 4 bases and J drops 5 bases, and the junction holds 10 bases not matched to any gene. The germline V gene (reference sequence) gives CDR1 as SGHNT and CDR2 as YYREEE. Source material: PBMCs. The TCR was taken from a human donor in good health (CMV status not recorded). Some clones in this sample may be carry-over from other donors' samples. The rearrangement combines TRBV5-4 with TRBJ2-2; the junction holds 14 bases that match TRBD2. The nucleotides read TGTGCCAGCAGCCGGGACGGACTAGCGGGGGGATGGACCGGGGAGCTGTTTTTT. This gives the protein CASSRDGLAGGWTGELFF.